These 26 T cell receptor beta chains were all obtained from the same sample, sequenced in a study of T cell repertoires in cytomegalovirus infection (dated 2019 in TCRdb). Instrument used: Illumina HiSeq 1500. TCRdb reran the public reads through fastp at Q25 and MiXCR, keeping productive beta chains. Every entry covers one CDR3 protein and lists the most common genes and DNA from its rows. Within this sample are tens of thousands of distinct CDR3 sequences, with about 24% of them counted one time only. Jointly, the top ten make up 50% of the sample. The treatment or condition label corresponds to: in vitro stimulation with specific CMV peptide epitopes to enrich CMV-specific T cells. Antigens for these TCRs are unknown. The material sequenced was CD8+ T cells from cultured PBMCs, taken from culture after CMV antigen stimulation. The receptors shown here come from a human donor in good health (CMV status not recorded). Some clones in this sample may be carry-over from other donors' samples.

V is TRBV27 and J is TRBJ2-7; possible D gene TRBD1, 6 bases. The CDR3 is 14 amino acids. V was trimmed by 3 bases and J by 4 bases, leaving 13 bases between them. CDR1 is MNHEY, CDR2 SMNVEV, per germline (reference sequence). Here the CDR3 reads CASSLVWGHYEQYF. The CDR3 DNA reads as TGTGCCAGCAGTTTGGTATGGGGGCATTACGAGCAGTACTTC.

The table lists this clonotype with many counts. The chain has TRBV12-3 or TRBV12-4 and TRBJ2-2, with 7 bases that match TRBD1. This CDR3 is built from 15 residues. The V and J ends lost 5 bases and 6 bases, in that order; junction bases with no gene match: 9. As DNA, the CDR3 is TGTGCCAGCAGTATTATGACAGGGTTTTCCGGGGAGCTGTTTTTT. Its protein is CASSIMTGFSGELFF.

As for this clonotype: An end of the junction does not agree with germline; a read error may underlie this. The chain uses TRBV6-2 or TRBV6-3 and TRBJ2-7; 7 positions agree with TRBD1. CDR1 is MNHEY and CDR2 is SVGEGT in the germline V gene. The CDR3 extends over 12 amino acids. CDR3 DNA: TGTGCCAGCAGTTCGGCTCCCGGGACAGAATCTTTC. The encoded protein is CASSSAPGTESF.

V and J are TRBV27 and TRBJ2-7; a weak D match, TRBD1 (6 bases). Germline V CDR1 and CDR2: MNHEY, SMNVEV (reference sequence). V lost 0 bases and J 4 bases, leaving 10 bases between the germline ends. The CDR3 has 14 residues. In nucleotides, the CDR3 is TGTGCCAGCAGTTTATCACCACAGGGTTACGAGCAGTACTTC. Its translation is CASSLSPQGYEQYF.

This clonotype was picked up a small number of times. The chain's CDR3 is CASSWTGQGDEKLFF. CDR3 DNA sequence: TGTGCCAGCAGCTGGACGGGACAGGGGGACGAAAAACTGTTTTTT. The genes are TRBV7-9 and TRBJ1-4; 11 nucleotides line up with TRBD1. Trimming removed 4 bases from V and 8 bases from J; junction bases left unmatched: 6. CDR3 length: 15 residues. Germline V lookup: CDR1 SEHNR, CDR2 FQNEAQ (reference sequence).

This clonotype was detected many times. The chain uses TRBV19 and TRBJ1-5; D perhaps matches TRBD1 (6 bases). V was trimmed by 5 bases and J by 3 bases, leaving 11 bases between them. The CDR3 sequence is 14 residues long. The germline V gene encodes CDR1 LNHDA and CDR2 SQIVND (reference sequence). CDR3 DNA: TGTGCCAGTAGTCGGGACATGATCAATCAGCCCCAGCATTTT. Translated: CASSRDMINQPQHF.

This clonotype has a count of ten or more. The CDR3 nucleotides are TGTGCCAGCAGCTTAACAGGGAATCCCTACGAGCAGTACTTC. Its translation: CASSLTGNPYEQYF. This chain joins TRBV7-3 and TRBJ2-7; D not certain. This CDR3 spans 14 amino acids. Between the trimmed V and J ends, which lost 0 bases and 2 bases, there was a span of 8 bases. CDR1 SGHTA and CDR2 FQGTGA come from the germline V gene.

This clonotype has more than one count but fewer than ten. The chain uses TRBV12-3 or TRBV12-4 and TRBJ1-1; the D gene is possibly TRBD1 (5 bases). This CDR3 region has 13 residues. The V gene lost 7 bases and the J gene lost 8 bases, with 17 bases spanning the gap. The CDR3: CASIPGGAPEAFF. Here the CDR3 DNA reads TGTGCCAGCATCCCGGGTGGGGCCCCCGAAGCTTTCTTT.

The chain recombines TRBV11-2 with TRBJ1-5; D may be TRBD1 (5 bases). The CDR3 is 13 residues long. Germline V lookup: CDR1 SGHAT, CDR2 FQNNGV. Trimming removed 5 bases from V and 1 base from J, with 6 bases in between. In DNA, the CDR3 is TGTGCCAGCAGCCGGGGGAGCAATCAGCCCCAGCATTTT. This encodes CASSRGSNQPQHF.

The V gene is TRBV7-9, the J gene TRBJ1-1; 7 nucleotides align to TRBD1. J lost 1 base, V lost 5 bases, and 10 bases had no gene match. The CDR3 spans 16 residues. Germline V gene sequence: CDR1 SEHNR, CDR2 FQNEAQ (reference sequence). As DNA, the CDR3 is TGTGCCAGCAGCCCTCAAGGGGGCGCAGGGAACACTGAAGCTTTCTTT. It specifies CASSPQGGAGNTEAFF.

The chain employs TRBV5-4 and TRBJ2-3, with TRBD2 matching 13 bases. The CDR3 sequence is 17 residues long. CDR1 SGHNT and CDR2 YYREEE come from the germline V gene (reference sequence). J gave up 5 bases and V 0 bases, and 6 bases lay outside the gene matches. For the CDR3, the DNA is TGTGCCAGCAGCTTGGCCGGACTAGCGGGAGAAAAAGATACGCAGTATTTT. This sequence encodes CASSLAGLAGEKDTQYF. Supplemented by reference TRBV5-4 and TRBJ2-3, the full variable domain reads ETGVTQSPTHLIKTRGQQVTLRCSSQSGHNTVSWYQQALGQGPQFIFQYYREEENGRGNFPPRFSGLQFPNYSSELNVNALELDDSALYLCASSLAGLAGEKDTQYFGPGTRLTVL.

The chain joins TRBV12-3 or TRBV12-4 to TRBJ2-1, with 8 bases fitting TRBD1. The CDR3 is made up of 17 amino acids. The V segment lost 2 bases and the J segment 7 bases; nucleotides outside the gene matches: 13. In nucleotides, the CDR3 is TGTGCCAGCAGTTTAAGGGCTTCAGGACAGGGTCATAATGAGCAGTTCTTC. This gives the protein CASSLRASGQGHNEQFF.

The genes are TRBV5-6 and TRBJ1-2, with 8 bases identical to TRBD1. J lost 0 bases, V lost 0 bases, and 1 base had no gene match. The CDR3 sequence is 15 residues long. Germline V gene data show CDR1 as SGHDT and CDR2 as YYEEEE. CDR3 sequence reads: CASSLGTGSNYGYTF. CDR3 sequence (DNA): TGTGCCAGCAGCTTGGGGACAGGGTCTAACTATGGCTACACCTTC.

This clonotype was seen ten or more times. The chain has TRBV7-3 and TRBJ1-1; D uncertain. Trimming shortened V by 0 bases and J by 3 bases, and 8 bases separated the two germline ends. Germline CDR1 reads SGHTA; CDR2 reads FQGTGA. The length of the CDR3 is 14 residues. CDR3 bases: TGTGCCAGCAGCTTAACGGGGAGCGACACTGAAGCTTTCTTT. Its translation: CASSLTGSDTEAFF. The whole variable domain, remainder taken from reference TRBV7-3 and TRBJ1-1, is GAGVSQTPSNKVTEKGKYVELRCDPISGHTALYWYRQSLGQGPEFLIYFQGTGAADDSGLPNDRFFAVRPEGSVSTLKIQRTERGDSAVYLCASSLTGSDTEAFFGQGTRLTVV.

This clonotype was picked up a small number of times. This chain joins TRBV4-2 and TRBJ2-3; either TRBD1 or TRBD2 may supply D (6 bases each). The CDR3 length is 15 residues. V dropped 0 bases and J dropped 6 bases, with 13 bases sitting between them. Germline assignment: CDR1 LGHNA and CDR2 YNFKEQ. CDR3 loop: CASSQETGASDTQYF. The CDR3 region has the DNA TGTGCCAGCAGCCAAGAAACGGGGGCCAGTGATACGCAGTATTTT.

A word on this clonotype: Being one base from a much bigger clone, this may be a read error. V and J are TRBV5-8 and TRBJ1-6, with D perhaps matching TRBD1 (5 bases). The CDR3 covers 14 residues. The V and J ends lost 0 bases and 10 bases respectively, with 11 bases between them. CDR1 is SGHTS and CDR2 is YDEGEE in the germline V gene. The CDR3 DNA is TGTGCCAGCAGCTTGGATGGGGGTGGCTCACCCCTCCACTTT. This gives the protein CASSLDGGGSPLHF.

The chain has TRBV28 and TRBJ1-1; D is ambiguous. Deletions cut 11 bases from V and 0 bases from J, with 13 bases between. The CDR3 runs to 13 residues. The germline CDR1 and CDR2 sequences are MDHEN and SYDVKM. Here the CDR3 reads CACLRFMNTEAFF. CDR3 nucleotide sequence: TGTGCCTGTTTGAGATTCATGAACACTGAAGCTTTCTTT.

The chain joins TRBV11-2 to TRBJ1-1, with D possibly being TRBD1 (6 bases). Germline loops: CDR1 SGHAT, CDR2 FQNNGV. This CDR3 has 16 residues. V lost 6 bases to trimming and J lost 0 bases, with 17 bases between them. The CDR3 bases are TGTGCCAGCAGGGGCCACGGAGGGGGGATGAACACTGAAGCTTTCTTT. Its protein product is CASRGHGGGMNTEAFF.

The table lists this clonotype with many counts. J is TRBJ2-7 and V is TRBV7-6; 8 nucleotides align to TRBD1. The CDR3 spans 20 residues. The ends lost 0 bases at V and 3 bases at J; junction bases unmatched: 19. CDR1 is SGHVS, CDR2 FNYEAQ, per germline. CDR3 coding DNA: TGTGCCAGCAGCTTAGCTACACCGGGACAGGTCTCCACCGTCCACTACGAGCAGTACTTC. This gives the protein CASSLATPGQVSTVHYEQYF.

CDR3 amino acids: CASSLALSHNEQFF. The DNA for the CDR3 is TGTGCCAGCAGCTTGGCCCTGTCCCACAATGAGCAGTTCTTC. The V gene is TRBV5-6, the J gene TRBJ2-1; D uncertain. The CDR3 length is 14 residues. In germline, CDR1 is SGHDT, CDR2 YYEEEE. The V end was cut by 0 bases, the J end by 5 bases, with 9 bases between.

This clonotype appeared many times. This chain links TRBV12-3 or TRBV12-4 with TRBJ2-3; 10 bases map to TRBD2. V was clipped by 5 bases and J by 4 bases; unmatched bases: 18. The CDR3 has 19 residues. Here the CDR3 reads CASSPRQTASGSMSDTQYF. The CDR3 DNA follows: TGTGCCAGCAGTCCACGCCAGACGGCTAGCGGGAGTATGTCAGATACGCAGTATTTT.

The chain joins TRBV6-2 or TRBV6-3 to TRBJ1-2, with a tentative D call TRBD1 (5 bases). V was cut by 5 bases and J by 6 bases, with 16 bases left in between. The CDR3 sequence is 14 residues long. Germline V gives CDR1 MNHEY, CDR2 SVGEGT. CDR3 sequence (DNA): TGTGCCAGCAGTCTCCCGTCCAGGGCAGATGGCTACACCTTC. The encoded protein is CASSLPSRADGYTF.

For this clonotype: The junction departs from the called germline gene at one end, perhaps through a read error. The CDR3 sequence is CTSSQSLNGGRPDTQYF. The CDR3 DNA is TGCACCAGCAGCCAATCCCTCAATGGGGGACGCCCAGATACGCAGTATTTT. The chain uses TRBV4-3 and TRBJ2-3, with D perhaps assigned TRBD1 or TRBD2 (5 bases each). The germline gives CDR1 LGHNA, CDR2 YSLEER. CDR3 length equals 17 residues.

This clonotype occurred once. The chain employs TRBV27 and TRBJ1-2, with TRBD1 matching over 8 bases. From germline, CDR1 is MNHEY and CDR2 SMNVEV (reference sequence). The CDR3 runs 13 residues. J gave up 4 bases and V 7 bases, and 5 bases lay outside the gene matches. CDR3 amino acids: CASMDRATYGYTF. The CDR3 nucleotides are TGTGCCAGCATGGACAGGGCAACCTATGGCTACACCTTC.

This clonotype was counted between two and nine times. CDR3 amino acids: CSARSKGGQGVVQPQHF. The CDR3 DNA sequence: TGCAGTGCTAGATCCAAAGGGGGGCAGGGGGTCGTTCAGCCCCAGCATTTT. V gene TRBV20-1 combines with J gene TRBJ1-5, with 7 bases that match TRBD1. With 2 bases clipped from V and 6 bases from J, the junction kept 16 bases outside the gene matches. Germline loops: CDR1 DFQATT, CDR2 SNEGSKA (reference sequence). The CDR3 contains 17 residues.

This clonotype was seen a few times. This rearrangement joins TRBV11-2 to TRBJ2-5; D unresolved. There are 13 residues in the CDR3. The germline V gene has CDR1 SGHAT and CDR2 FQNNGV. The V end lost 1 base, the J end lost 5 bases, and 8 bases lay between the germline ends. The CDR3 is CASSLVGGETQYF. CDR3 nucleotide sequence: TGTGCCAGCAGCTTAGTGGGTGGGGAGACCCAGTACTTC. The whole variable domain, filled in from reference TRBV11-2 and TRBJ2-5, reads EAGVAQSPRYKIIEKRQSVAFWCNPISGHATLYWYQQILGQGPKLLIQFQNNGVVDDSQLPKDRFSAERLKGVDSTLKIQPAKLEDSAVYLCASSLVGGETQYFGPGTRLLVL.